This is a list of T cell receptor beta chains from one sample in a study of cytomegalovirus exposure and HLA in healthy donors. Clones were read by immunoSEQ multiplex PCR, and TCRdb kept only the in-frame ones, dropping some. The sample lists roughly 150,000 clones; around 78% were seen once. What was sequenced was PBMCs. Source of these receptors: a woman between 35 and 50 years old in good health and CMV-seropositive. The CDR3 runs from the conserved cysteine through the conserved F or W. The D gene is left open where the match is weak. Clone size is not always given. Where it is, it says once, few, many or a class for expanded clones.

size	V	D	J	CDR3	DNA
.	TRBV9	TRBD2	TRBJ2-3	CASSPRLAGVVTDTQYF	TGTGCCAGCAGCCCTCGACTAGCGGGAGTAGTTACAGATACGCAGTATTTT
.	TRBV18	TRBD2	TRBJ2-1	CASSPPRVRASGSRSDDNEQFF	TGTGCCAGCTCACCACCGAGGGTCCGGGCTAGCGGGAGTCGGTCAGATGACAATGAGCAGTTCTTC
.	TRBV11-2	TRBD2	TRBJ2-4	CASSLDWGLAGGDGNIQYF	TGTGCCAGCAGCTTAGATTGGGGACTAGCGGGAGGAGACGGAAACATTCAGTACTTC
once	TRBV4-2	TRBD2	TRBJ2-1	CASSQDYLAAYNEQFF	TGTGCCAGCAGCCAAGATTACCTAGCGGCATACAATGAGCAGTTCTTC
.	TRBV27	TRBD1	TRBJ1-1	CASSSKGQMNTEAFF	TGTGCCAGCAGTTCTAAGGGACAGATGAACACTGAAGCTTTCTTT
.	TRBV4-2	TRBD2	TRBJ2-7	CASSQELAGVKVQYF	TGTGCCAGCAGCCAAGAACTAGCGGGAGTTAAGGTGCAGTACTTC
few	TRBV7-9	.	TRBJ1-1	CASSSHGTHTEAFF	TGTGCCAGCAGCTCACATGGGACACACACTGAAGCTTTCTTT
.	TRBV5-1	.	TRBJ2-3	CASSDQRSTDTQYF	TGCGCCAGCAGCGACCAGCGGAGCACAGATACGCAGTATTTT
.	TRBV29-1	.	TRBJ2-2	CSDPSGMVAGELFF	TGCAGCGATCCGTCCGGGATGGTCGCCGGGGAGCTGTTTTTT
.	TRBV27	.	TRBJ1-6	CASNNDKGNSPLHF	TGTGCCAGCAACAACGACAAGGGGAATTCACCCCTCCACTTT
once	TRBV28	TRBD2	TRBJ2-3	CASKMGLAGGYTQYF	TGTGCCAGCAAGATGGGACTAGCGGGAGGATATACGCAGTATTTT
.	TRBV6-5	TRBD2	TRBJ2-2	CASTLGGSGELFF	TGTGCCAGCACCCTGGGGGGGTCCGGGGAGCTGTTTTTT
few	TRBV21-1	.	TRBJ2-4	CASSPLGRECDKNIQYF	TGTGCCAGCAGTCCCCTCGGGAGGGAATGTGACAAAAACATTCAGTACTTC